Listed here are 7 T cell receptor beta chains from one sample, sequenced in a study of vaccination and CD4 T cells after COVID-19. Antigens of these TCRs are unknown. An Oncomine TCR Beta short-read assay was used to sequence the DNA from cultured CD4+ T cells. A single record per CDR3 protein comes from TCRdb applying MiXCR to the PCR reads. The sample shows around 12,000 distinct CDR3 sequences, roughly half of them seen only once. Treatment in this sample: roughly 10-day PBMC culture with coronavirus spike peptide pools or control peptides (ViraFEST assay). The sequenced material came from CD4+ T cells from blood, cultured in vitro. The source of these receptors is a human donor who had recovered from COVID-19.

V usage is TRBV5-4 and J usage is TRBJ2-3; D is perhaps TRBD1 (5 bases). The CDR3 covers 17 residues. Trimming took off 4 bases at V and 4 bases at J, with 22 bases between the two ends. Germline V gene data show CDR1 as SGHNT and CDR2 as YYREEE (reference sequence). The DNA of the CDR3 is TGTGCCAGCAGCCCCGATCCCAGCTACATAGGGGCAGATACGCAGTATTTT. Residues: CASSPDPSYIGADTQYF.

This chain joins TRBV11-1 and TRBJ2-5; D is uncertain. Trimming shortened V by 2 bases and J by 0 bases, and 19 bases separated the two germline ends. Germline assignment: CDR1 SGHAT and CDR2 FQDESV (reference sequence). This CDR3 contains 18 residues. The CDR3, as DNA: TGTGCCAGCAGCTTATCTAGGTGGAAGCTCAACGACCAAGAGACCCAGTACTTC. Protein: CASSLSRWKLNDQETQYF.

The chain links TRBV5-1 to TRBJ2-3; unclear D gene. The V end lost 0 bases, the J end lost 0 bases, and 5 bases lay between the germline ends. The CDR3 length is 14 residues. The germline V gene has CDR1 SGHRS and CDR2 YFSETQ. CDR3 amino acids: CASSLDGSTDTQYF. The CDR3 DNA is TGCGCCAGCAGCTTGGATGGGAGCACAGATACGCAGTATTTT. Based on the CDR3 plus reference TRBV5-1 and TRBJ2-3, the full variable domain is KAGVTQTPRYLIKTRGQQVTLSCSPISGHRSVSWYQQTPGQGLQFLFEYFSETQRNKGNFPGRFSGRQFSNSRSEMNVSTLELGDSALYLCASSLDGSTDTQYFGPGTRLTVL.

The gene calls are TRBV11-2 and TRBJ2-3, with 12 bases matching TRBD2. The V segment lost 4 bases and the J segment 2 bases; nucleotides outside the gene matches: 4. The V gene's germline CDR1 is SGHAT and CDR2 FQNNGV. This CDR3 is built from 16 residues. The DNA for the CDR3 is TGTGCCAGCAGCTCCCGACTAGCGGGAGTCACAGATACGCAGTATTTT. Its translation: CASSSRLAGVTDTQYF.

The CDR3 loop reads CASSRGSGRGNEQFF. The CDR3 DNA is TGTGCCAGCAGTCGAGGGAGCGGGAGAGGCAATGAGCAGTTCTTC. This chain connects TRBV2 to TRBJ2-1; 8 bases line up with TRBD2. The CDR3 length is 15 residues. The V segment lost 5 bases and the J segment 6 bases; nucleotides outside the gene matches: 9. CDR1 is SNHLY, CDR2 FYNNEI, per germline.

This clonotype was seen only a few times. The chain has TRBV6-1 and TRBJ1-2, with TRBD1 identical over 11 bases. Germline assignment: CDR1 MNHNS and CDR2 SASEGT. This CDR3 is built from 15 residues. The trim removed 6 bases at V and 4 bases at J, leaving 7 bases unmatched. The CDR3 coding sequence is TGTGCCAGCAGACCCGGACAGGGGGCCGGCTATGGCTACACCTTC. This gives the protein CASRPGQGAGYGYTF.

There are a few counts of this clonotype. The chain is built from TRBV7-3 and TRBJ2-2; 8 nucleotides align to TRBD1. This CDR3 spans 17 amino acids. The germline V gene encodes CDR1 SGHTA and CDR2 FQGTGA. Trimming cost V 0 bases and J 2 bases; bases outside gene matches: 5. CDR3 loop: CASSLTPTGENTGELFF. DNA for the CDR3: TGTGCCAGCAGCTTAACCCCGACAGGGGAAAACACCGGGGAGCTGTTTTTT.